This T cell receptor beta chain was sequenced during a study of T-cell reconstitution after alpha-beta-depleted transplantation in children (dated by TCRdb to 2015 to 2016). With regard to the full study: T-cell immune reconstitution after TCRalphabeta/CD19-depleted allogeneic hematopoietic cell transplantation in children was quantitatively tracked in the study by means of TCR repertoire profiling.

Turning to this clonotype: Its antigen specificity is not known. Nothing much larger sits one base from this clone, and base qualities are not available.

Spanning cysteine to phenylalanine, the CDR3 consists of 15 amino acids. The entry retains the CDR3 DNA only, 45 bases that are in frame from base 1. Trimming accounts for 5 bases at V and 7 bases at J, while the number of junction bases matched to no gene is 4. From the germline V gene (reference sequence), CDR1 is MNHEY and CDR2 is SMNVEV. Libraries came from PCR. The sequencer listed for this sample is Illumina HiSeq 2500. To normalize quantification of the TCRbeta repertoire, the TCR libraries were built with molecular barcoding that relied on unique molecular identifiers. The public sequencing data were trimmed at Q25 with fastp and processed into clonotypes with MiXCR by TCRdb, which kept only in-frame beta chains. When rows share a CDR3 protein, they turn into one entry using the most common DNA and genes. The table for this sample lists around 250,000 distinct CDR3 sequences; about 10% of them were counted only once. Roughly 9.1% of the sample rests with the top ten.

This sequence uses TRBV27 and TRBJ2-1, and TRBD2 matches 14 of the central bases. The receptor comes from a human donor who donated a stem cell graft to a child with SCID. The sample in question was PBMCs from the stem cell graft donor, obtained from the stem cell graft. The DNA sequence is given as TGTGCCAGCAGTACGGGACTAGCGGGGGAAAATGAGCAGTTCTTC. It translates to CASSTGLAGENEQFF.